The present entry profiles one T cell receptor beta chain with its context. This record comes from a study of blood T cell repertoires in COVID-19. Study information: Acute-phase and convalescent COVID-19 samples originated in the United States, Italy and Spain. PBMCs, B-cell-depleted T cells, or T cells were the source of the cDNA or gDNA that made up the material.

Germline CDR1 reads LNHDA; CDR2 reads SQIVND (reference sequence). V lost 3 bases, J lost 4 bases, and 4 bases stayed unmatched. CDR3 size: 15 residues. Here immunoSEQ multiplex PCR was the method, and the copy in TCRdb shows in-frame clones only, minus some. The sample shows 250,000 or so clones, 86% of them seen only once. Cohorts were based on clinical histories the participants reported. The chain links TRBV19 to TRBJ1-5; 9 bases are shared with TRBD1. The clonotype was recovered from a man aged 35 to 55 who had recovered from COVID-19. Sequenced sample: PBMCs or T cells enriched from blood (not recorded which). The CDR3, as DNA: TGTGCCAGTAGTATGACAGGGGGGATGAATCAGCCCCAGCATTTT. Translating gives CASSMTGGMNQPQHF.